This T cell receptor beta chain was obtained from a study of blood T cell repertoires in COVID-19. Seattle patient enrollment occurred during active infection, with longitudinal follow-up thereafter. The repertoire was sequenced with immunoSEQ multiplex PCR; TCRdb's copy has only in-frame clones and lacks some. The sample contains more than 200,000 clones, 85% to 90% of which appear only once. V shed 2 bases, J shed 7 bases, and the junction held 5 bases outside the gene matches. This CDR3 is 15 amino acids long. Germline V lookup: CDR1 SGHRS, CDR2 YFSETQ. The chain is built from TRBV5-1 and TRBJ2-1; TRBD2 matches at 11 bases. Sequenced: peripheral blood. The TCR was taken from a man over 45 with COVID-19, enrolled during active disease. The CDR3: CASSFTSGSLNEQFF. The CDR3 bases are TGCGCCAGCAGCTTCACTAGCGGGAGTCTAAATGAGCAGTTCTTC.